The next 25 T cell receptor beta chains were all read from a single sample in a study of cytomegalovirus exposure and HLA in healthy donors. Use of 60 Vbeta and 13 Jbeta primers characterized the PCR. This table comes from immunoSEQ multiplex PCR, and its TCRdb copy is limited to in-frame clones, with some not included. The sample has about 170,000 clones, roughly three quarters seen once; the top ten hold 3.1%. Material: PBMCs. These TCRs come from a woman aged 50 to 65 in good health and CMV-seropositive.

This chain links TRBV30 with TRBJ1-6; D possibly corresponds to TRBD1 (6 bases). Germline V gene data show CDR1 as GTSNPN and CDR2 as SVGIG (reference sequence). The CDR3 covers 16 residues. The ends were cut back, 5 bases at V and 6 bases at J, with 20 bases in the middle. The CDR3 DNA sequence: TGTGCCTGGGGAAAATGGGTGGGGGCCTTTAATTCACCCCTCCACTTT. Residues: CAWGKWVGAFNSPLHF.

Notes on this clone: Other DNA variants within this sample encode the same CDR3. J is TRBJ1-1 and V is TRBV18; a weak D match, TRBD1 (5 bases). CDR1 and CDR2 (germline): KGHSH, LQKENI. The V end was cut by 3 bases, the J end by 1 base, with 6 bases between. The CDR3 contains 13 residues. The CDR3 region is CASSPGQNTEAFF. The CDR3 coding sequence is TGTGCCAGCTCACCCGGACAGAACACTGAAGCTTTCTTT.

The V call is TRBV5-1, the J call TRBJ1-2, with D possibly matching TRBD1 (5 bases). The V and J ends lost 4 bases and 5 bases respectively, with 9 bases between them. CDR1 is SGHRS and CDR2 is YFSETQ in the germline V gene. This CDR3 region has 12 residues. For the CDR3, the DNA is TGCGCCAGCAGCACGGAGGGGTATGGCTACACCTTC. Its protein is CASSTEGYGYTF.

This clone showed up just a few times. The rearrangement links TRBV2 to TRBJ2-1, with D possibly TRBD1 on 6 matching bases. The V gene lost 6 bases and the J gene lost 9 bases, with 15 bases spanning the gap. This CDR3 contains 13 residues. The V gene's germline CDR1 is SNHLY and CDR2 FYNNEI. The CDR3 coding sequence is TGTGCCAGCAGGGCTGGGACAAGCGGTGAGCAGTTCTTC. Protein product: CASRAGTSGEQFF.

This chain connects TRBV5-5 to TRBJ2-1, with 8 bases aligning to TRBD1. With V trimmed by 1 base and J by 7 bases, 4 bases remained unmatched. Germline values: CDR1 SGHKS, CDR2 YYEKEE (reference sequence). This CDR3 has 14 residues. The CDR3 loop is CASSLRQGRNEQFF. The CDR3 DNA reads TGTGCCAGCAGCTTGCGACAGGGGAGAAATGAGCAGTTCTTC.

About this clone itself: At one of its ends the junction is not consistent with the germline gene, which may arise from a read error. The chain has TRBV11-3 and TRBJ1-1; D is perhaps TRBD1 (5 bases). The CDR3 contains 11 residues. Germline V gene sequence: CDR1 SGHNT, CDR2 YENEEA. CDR3 DNA sequence: TGTGCCAGCAGCTTAGAGGGGGAGGCGGTCTTT. It translates to CASSLEGEAVF.

The V and J genes are TRBV5-1 and TRBJ2-7; D is possibly TRBD1 (5 bases). Germline V gene data show CDR1 as SGHRS and CDR2 as YFSETQ. With 3 bases removed from V and 0 bases from J, the gap between germline ends came to 10 bases. CDR3 length: 14 amino acids. CDR3 coding DNA: TGCGCCAGCAGCTCGCAGGGAAACTCCTACGAGCAGTACTTC. This encodes CASSSQGNSYEQYF.

V is TRBV30 and J is TRBJ2-1; TRBD2 agrees at 12 bases. With 3 bases clipped from V and 6 bases from J, the junction kept 0 bases outside the gene matches. The CDR3 spans 13 residues. CDR1 GTSNPN and CDR2 SVGIG come from the germline V gene (reference sequence). CDR3 residues: CAWRLAGGNEQFF. The DNA for the CDR3 is TGTGCCTGGAGACTAGCGGGGGGCAATGAGCAGTTCTTC.

On this clone: Other nucleotide sequences from this sample produce the same CDR3. This chain links TRBV6-1 with TRBJ1-1; 10 bases are a match to TRBD1. CDR3 size: 15 residues. Germline CDR1 MNHNS, CDR2 SASEGT. With 5 bases clipped from V and 1 base from J, the junction kept 4 bases outside the gene matches. The CDR3 DNA reads TGTGCCAGCAGTTTACGACAGGGGGCGAACACTGAAGCTTTCTTT. Its protein is CASSLRQGANTEAFF.

The sample holds a few counts of this clone. The rearrangement joins TRBV7-2 to TRBJ1-5; D may be TRBD1 (5 bases). The CDR3 is 14 residues long. The germline CDR1 and CDR2 sequences are SGHTA and FQGNSA. The V gene lost 2 bases and the J gene lost 6 bases, with 11 bases spanning the gap. CDR3 in DNA: TGTGCCAGCAGCTTATCTCAGGGAAGTCAGCCCCAGCATTTT. This gives the protein CASSLSQGSQPQHF.

The table lists this clone with a count of one. The genes are TRBV7-9 and TRBJ1-2; D might be TRBD1 (5 bases). This CDR3 has 17 residues. V lost 5 bases, J lost 1 base, and 20 bases lay in between. The germline gives CDR1 SEHNR, CDR2 FQNEAQ (reference sequence). CDR3 sequence reads: CASSQARTTKSNYGYTF. The CDR3 DNA is TGTGCCAGCAGCCAAGCCCGGACAACCAAAAGTAACTATGGCTACACCTTC. Using reference TRBV7-9 and TRBJ1-2 for the parts outside the CDR3, the full variable domain is DTGVSQNPRHKITKRGQNVTFRCDPISEHNRLYWYRQTLGQGPEFLTYFQNEAQLEKSRLLSDRFSAERPKGSFSTLEIQRTEQGDSAMYLCASSQARTTKSNYGYTFGSGTRLTVV.

The CDR3 sequence is CASSQEGSSYEQYF. Written as DNA, the CDR3 is TGCGCCAGCAGCCAAGAGGGGAGCTCCTACGAGCAGTACTTC. The chain joins TRBV4-3 to TRBJ2-7, with D perhaps matching TRBD2 (5 bases). Germline V gene data show CDR1 as LGHNA and CDR2 as YSLEER. V gave up 0 bases and J gave up 0 bases, with 6 bases separating them. The CDR3 runs 14 residues.

The chain couples TRBV28 to TRBJ1-3, with a weak D call TRBD1 (5 bases). V was clipped by 5 bases and J by 9 bases, with 20 bases between them. The CDR3 has 15 amino acids. Germline V lookup: CDR1 MDHEN, CDR2 SYDVKM. CDR3 DNA sequence: TGTGCCAGCAGTGGGGCGAACTTTTACTCAGGCACCATATATTTT. Translating gives CASSGANFYSGTIYF. The full variable domain, in which reference TRBV28 and TRBJ1-3 provide the parts outside the CDR3, is DVKVTQSSRYLVKRTGEKVFLECVQDMDHENMFWYRQDPGLGLRLIYFSYDVKMKEKGDIPEGYSVSREKKERFSLILESASTNQTSMYLCASSGANFYSGTIYFGEGSWLTVV.

This rearrangement joins TRBV5-4 to TRBJ2-2; 9 positions match TRBD1. Per germline, CDR1 SGHNT and CDR2 YYREEE (reference sequence). The CDR3 is 15 amino acids. V trimming: 8 bases; J trimming: 4 bases; junction bases outside the gene matches: 9. CDR3 nucleotides: TGTGCCAGTTCGACCGGGACAGGGTTCACCGGGGAGCTGTTTTTT. Protein product: CASSTGTGFTGELFF. Full variable domain (missing parts from reference TRBV5-4 and TRBJ2-2): ETGVTQSPTHLIKTRGQQVTLRCSSQSGHNTVSWYQQALGQGPQFIFQYYREEENGRGNFPPRFSGLQFPNYSSELNVNALELDDSALYLCASSTGTGFTGELFFGEGSRLTVL.

J is TRBJ1-1 and V is TRBV4-3; tentatively, D is TRBD1 (5 bases). Germline CDR1 is LGHNA and CDR2 is YSLEER. The CDR3 covers 15 residues. V lost 0 bases to trimming and J lost 3 bases, with 11 bases between them. The CDR3, as DNA: TGCGCCAGCAGCCAAGAAGGGGTTACGTACACTGAAGCTTTCTTT. This encodes CASSQEGVTYTEAFF.

CDR3 nucleotides: TGTGCCAGCAGCCGGGACAGGGGCCAAGAGACCCAGTACTTC. Amino acid sequence: CASSRDRGQETQYF. J is TRBJ2-5 and V is TRBV4-2; 10 positions match TRBD1. The V gene's germline CDR1 is LGHNA and CDR2 YNFKEQ. With V trimmed by 4 bases and J by 1 base, 0 bases remained unmatched. The CDR3 runs 14 residues.

This clone was detected only once. This chain uses TRBV18 with TRBJ2-7, with D uncertain. The CDR3 is 15 residues long. The germline CDR1 and CDR2 sequences are KGHSH and LQKENI. The V end was cut by 4 bases, the J end by 2 bases, with 15 bases between. This CDR3 reads CASSRPASSAYEQYF. The CDR3 nucleotides read TGTGCCAGCTCACGCCCGGCGTCGAGCGCCTACGAGCAGTACTTC. Filled out from reference TRBV18 and TRBJ2-7, the complete variable domain reads NAGVMQNPRHLVRRRGQEARLRCSPMKGHSHVYWYRQLPEEGLKFMVYLQKENIIDESGMPKERFSAEFPKEGPSILRIQQVVRGDSAAYFCASSRPASSAYEQYFGPGTRLTVT.

CDR3 region: CATSRDRSSRPQYF. CDR3 coding DNA: TGTGCCACCAGCAGAGATCGGTCTAGTAGGCCGCAGTATTTT. V gene TRBV15 combines with J gene TRBJ2-3; D not resolved. V was trimmed by 0 bases and J by 10 bases, leaving 14 bases between them. CDR1 and CDR2 from the germline V gene are LNHNV and YYDKDF (reference sequence). CDR3 length: 14 amino acids. Full variable domain (missing parts from reference TRBV15 and TRBJ2-3): DAMVIQNPRYQVTQFGKPVTLSCSQTLNHNVMYWYQQKSSQAPKLLFHYYDKDFNNEADTPDNFQSRRPNTSFCFLDIRSPGLGDTAMYLCATSRDRSSRPQYFGPGTRLTVL.

This clone was counted only a few times. The rearrangement links TRBV4-2 to TRBJ2-3, with 12 bases that match TRBD2. The CDR3 contains 14 residues. The germline V gene encodes CDR1 LGHNA and CDR2 YNFKEQ. Germline trimming cut 8 bases from V and 3 bases from J; bases unmatched to any gene: 3. DNA for the CDR3: TGTGCCAGCGGGACTAGCGGGCTGACAGATACGCAGTATTTT. It codes for CASGTSGLTDTQYF.

This clone has just a few counts. One end of the junction is discordant with germline, which a read error may explain. This chain links TRBV7-9 with TRBJ1-1; the match to TRBD1 covers 8 bases. Germline CDR1 is SEHNR and CDR2 is FQNEAQ (reference sequence). This CDR3 comprises 12 residues. CDR3 in DNA: TGTGCCAGCAGATTAGCAGGGGGCATGGCTTTCTTT. This codes for CASRLAGGMAFF. The full variable domain, with the rest looked up from reference TRBV7-9 and TRBJ1-1, is DTGVSQNPRHKITKRGQNVTFRCDPISEHNRLYWYRQTLGQGPEFLTYFQNEAQLEKSRLLSDRFSAERPKGSFSTLEIQRTEQGDSAMYLCASRLAGGMAFFGQGTRLTVV.

The chain has TRBV7-2 and TRBJ2-5, with D maybe TRBD1 (5 bases). This CDR3 is built from 15 residues. Germline V lookup: CDR1 SGHTA, CDR2 FQGNSA. V gave up 3 bases and J gave up 0 bases, with 11 bases separating them. Written as DNA, the CDR3 is TGTGCCAGCAGCTTCAGCTCAGGGAACCAAGAGACCCAGTACTTC. This sequence encodes CASSFSSGNQETQYF.

The rearrangement joins TRBV5-4 to TRBJ2-3; maybe TRBD1 (5 bases). The V end was cut by 3 bases, the J end by 3 bases, with 8 bases between. CDR3 length: 13 residues. CDR1 is SGHNT and CDR2 is YYREEE in the germline V gene (reference sequence). This CDR3 reads CASSSQGTDTQYF. In DNA, the CDR3 is TGTGCCAGCAGCTCCCAGGGAACAGATACGCAGTATTTT.

This sequence joins TRBV10-3 and TRBJ2-5; 9 bases line up with TRBD2. Losses at the gene ends were 8 bases for V and 5 bases for J; bases not matched to a gene: 9. The germline CDR1 and CDR2 sequences are ENHRY and SYGVKD. The CDR3 runs to 14 residues. This CDR3 is CAISRERGVETQYF. Here the CDR3 DNA reads TGTGCCATCTCCCGGGAGCGGGGGGTTGAGACCCAGTACTTC.

This clone was counted between two and nine times. J is TRBJ2-1 and V is TRBV2; 9 nucleotides align to TRBD1. Germline V CDR1 and CDR2: SNHLY, FYNNEI. V was clipped by 5 bases and J by 10 bases; unmatched bases: 12. The CDR3 has 15 residues. For the CDR3, the DNA is TGTGCCAGCAGTCCCCATGGTTCCGGGACAGGGGAGCAGTTCTTC. Its protein product is CASSPHGSGTGEQFF.

The table lists this clone with a few counts. At one of its ends the junction is not consistent with the germline gene, which may arise from a read error. V and J are TRBV7-7 and TRBJ1-1; the D gene is possibly TRBD1 (6 bases). CDR1 is SSHAT and CDR2 is FNYEAQ in the germline V gene (reference sequence). This CDR3 comprises 15 residues. CDR3 nucleotide sequence: TGTGCTAGCAGTCCGATAACACCAGGGGACACTGAAGCTTTCTTT. Amino acids: CASSPITPGDTEAFF.